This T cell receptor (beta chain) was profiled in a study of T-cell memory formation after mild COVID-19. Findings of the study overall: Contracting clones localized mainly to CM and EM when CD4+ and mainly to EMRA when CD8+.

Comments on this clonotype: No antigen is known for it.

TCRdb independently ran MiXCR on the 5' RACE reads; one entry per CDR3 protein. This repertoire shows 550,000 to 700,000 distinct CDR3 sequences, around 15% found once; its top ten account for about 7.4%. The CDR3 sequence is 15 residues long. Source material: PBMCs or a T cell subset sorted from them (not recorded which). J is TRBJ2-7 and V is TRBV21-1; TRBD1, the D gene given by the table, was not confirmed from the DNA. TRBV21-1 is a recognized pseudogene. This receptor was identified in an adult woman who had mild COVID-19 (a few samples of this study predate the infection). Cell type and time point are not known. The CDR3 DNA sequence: TGTGCCAGCAGCAAAGGGTGGGACAGGGTATACGAGCAGTACTTC. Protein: CASSKGWDRVYEQYF.